This T cell receptor (beta chain) was captured by sequencing in a study of blood T cell repertoires in COVID-19. At the level of the study: COVID-19 samples from acute and convalescent phases originated in the United States, Italy and Spain. PBMCs, B-cell-depleted T cells, or T cells provided the cDNA or gDNA that made up the material.

In the original analysis: Amplifying reference gene primers gave estimates of nucleated cell counts. The table came from immunoSEQ multiplex PCR; TCRdb's copy has only in-frame clones and leaves some out. The D gene and trimming were derived from the DNA, and the V and J assignments and clone size from that table. The sample contains approximately 97,000 clones, approximately 80% of which appear only once. This CDR3 contains 14 residues. Germline values: CDR1 SGHKS, CDR2 YYEKEE (reference sequence). V lost 4 bases to trimming and J lost 0 bases, with 8 bases between them. V and J are TRBV5-5 and TRBJ1-3; D is unclear. The sequenced material came from peripheral blood. This receptor was obtained from a human donor in a cohort sampled during active COVID-19. The CDR3 DNA is TGTGCCAGCAGCCTCCCAGGCTCTGGAAACACCATATATTTT. This sequence encodes CASSLPGSGNTIYF.